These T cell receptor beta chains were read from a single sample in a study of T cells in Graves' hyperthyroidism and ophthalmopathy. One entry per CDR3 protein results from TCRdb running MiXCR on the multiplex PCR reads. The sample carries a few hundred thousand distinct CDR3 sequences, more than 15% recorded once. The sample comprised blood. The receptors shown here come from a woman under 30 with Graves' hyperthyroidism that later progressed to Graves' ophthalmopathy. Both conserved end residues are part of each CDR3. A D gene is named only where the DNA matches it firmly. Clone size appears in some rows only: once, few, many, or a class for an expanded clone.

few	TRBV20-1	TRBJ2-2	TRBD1	CSARDVRTGGDTGELFF	TGCAGTGCTAGAGATGTCAGGACAGGGGGCGATACCGGGGAGCTGTTTTTT
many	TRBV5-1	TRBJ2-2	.	CASSLAWQGYTGELFF	TGCGCCAGCAGCTTGGCCTGGCAGGGCTACACCGGGGAGCTGTTTTTT
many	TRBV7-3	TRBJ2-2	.	CASSLSAWESGGELFF	TGTGCCAGCAGCTTATCGGCCTGGGAGAGCGGCGGGGAGCTGTTTTTT
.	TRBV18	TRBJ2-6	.	CASSPGRPRANVLTF	TGTGCCAGCTCACCAGGGCGCCCGAGGGCCAACGTCCTGACTTTC
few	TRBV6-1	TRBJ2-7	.	CASSSPRRGNEQYF	TGTGCCAGCAGTTCCCCCCGGCGAGGCAACGAGCAGTACTTC
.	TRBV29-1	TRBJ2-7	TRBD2	CSVRLEAGGPYEQYF	TGCAGCGTTCGGCTCGAGGCGGGAGGGCCCTACGAGCAGTACTTC
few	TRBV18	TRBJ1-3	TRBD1	CASSPTGVRGNTIYF	TGTGCCAGCTCACCGACAGGGGTTAGAGGAAACACCATATATTTT
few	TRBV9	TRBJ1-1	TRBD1	CASSDAGQLGTEAFF	TGTGCCAGCAGCGACGCGGGACAGCTAGGGACTGAAGCTTTCTTT
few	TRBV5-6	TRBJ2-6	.	CASSFLSGANVLTF	TGTGCCAGCAGCTTCTTGTCTGGGGCCAACGTCCTGACTTTC
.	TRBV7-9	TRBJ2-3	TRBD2	CASSHTGLAGTDTQYF	TGTGCCAGCAGCCACACCGGTCTAGCGGGTACAGATACGCAGTATTTT
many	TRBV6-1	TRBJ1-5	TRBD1	CASRLGTGGQPQHF	TGTGCCAGCAGGCTAGGGACAGGAGGGCAGCCCCAGCATTTT
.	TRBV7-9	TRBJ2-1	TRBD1	CASSSGTGSCNEQFF	TGTGCCAGCAGCTCCGGGACAGGCTCCTGCAATGAGCAGTTCTTC
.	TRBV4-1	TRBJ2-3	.	CASSQDRHTQYF	TGCGCCAGCAGCCAAGATCGGCATACGCAGTATTTT
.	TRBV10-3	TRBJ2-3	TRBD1	CATKQGGDTDTQYF	TGTGCCACAAAACAGGGGGGAGACACAGATACGCAGTATTTT
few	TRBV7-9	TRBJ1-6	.	CASRSTGTDGNSPLHF	TGTGCCAGCAGGTCCACCGGGACGGACGGTAATTCACCCCTCCACTTT
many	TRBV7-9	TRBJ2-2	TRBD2	CASSQLAGTGELFF	TGTGCCAGCAGCCAACTAGCGGGCACCGGGGAGCTGTTTTTT
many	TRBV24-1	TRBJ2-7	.	CATSSVKGPYEQYF	TGTGCCACCAGTTCGGTGAAGGGTCCCTACGAGCAGTACTTC
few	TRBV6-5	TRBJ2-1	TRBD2	CASSYASGTYNEQFF	TGTGCCAGCAGTTACGCCAGCGGGACCTACAATGAGCAGTTCTTC
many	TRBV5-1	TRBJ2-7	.	CASRLFPSEQYEQYF	TGCGCCAGCAGGCTTTTTCCCAGCGAACAATACGAGCAGTACTTC
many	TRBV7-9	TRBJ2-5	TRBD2	CASSFGLVPETQYF	TGTGCCAGCAGCTTTGGACTAGTCCCAGAGACCCAGTACTTC
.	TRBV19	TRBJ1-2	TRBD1	CASSIGRTGNYGYTF	TGTGCCAGTAGTATCGGCCGGACAGGAAACTATGGCTACACCTTC
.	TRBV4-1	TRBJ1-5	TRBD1	CASSQDGTGLGNQPRHF	TGCGCCAGCAGCCAAGACGGGACAGGGTTAGGCAATCAGCCCCGGCATTTT
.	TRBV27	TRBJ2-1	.	CASRHQGGSGNEQFF	TGTGCCAGCAGGCACCAAGGGGGAAGCGGGAATGAGCAGTTCTTC
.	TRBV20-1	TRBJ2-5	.	CSARGYGGARETQYF	TGCAGTGCTAGGGGTTATGGGGGAGCGAGGGAGACCCAGTACTTC
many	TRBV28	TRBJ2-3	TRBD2	CASSLASGRGEGTDTQYF	TGTGCCAGCAGTTTAGCCAGCGGGAGAGGGGAGGGCACAGATACGCAGTATTTT
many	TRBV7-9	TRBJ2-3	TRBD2	CASSPTSGRARDTQYF	TGTGCCAGCAGCCCCACTAGCGGGAGGGCCAGGGATACGCAGTATTTT
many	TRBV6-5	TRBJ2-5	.	CASSYARMETQYF	TGTGCCAGCAGTTACGCTAGAATGGAGACCCAGTACTTC
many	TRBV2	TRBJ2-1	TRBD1	CASSFRDSDYNEQFF	TGTGCCAGCAGTTTCCGGGACAGCGATTACAATGAGCAGTTCTTC
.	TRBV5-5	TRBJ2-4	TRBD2	CASSLSLAGAKNIQYF	TGTGCCAGCAGCTTGAGCCTAGCGGGAGCCAAAAACATTCAGTACTTC
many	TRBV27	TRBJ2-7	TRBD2	CASSSAGGGFEQYF	TGTGCCAGCAGTTCAGCGGGAGGGGGGTTCGAGCAGTACTTC